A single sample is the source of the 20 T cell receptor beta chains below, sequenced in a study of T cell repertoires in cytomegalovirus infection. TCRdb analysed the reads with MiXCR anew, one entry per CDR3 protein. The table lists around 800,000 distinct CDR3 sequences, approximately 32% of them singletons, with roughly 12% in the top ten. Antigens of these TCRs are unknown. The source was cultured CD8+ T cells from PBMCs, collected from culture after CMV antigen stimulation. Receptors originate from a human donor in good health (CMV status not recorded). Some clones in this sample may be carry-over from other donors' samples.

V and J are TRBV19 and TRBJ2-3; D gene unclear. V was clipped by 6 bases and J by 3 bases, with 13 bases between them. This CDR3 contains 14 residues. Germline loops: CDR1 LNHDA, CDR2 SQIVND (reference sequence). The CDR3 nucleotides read TGTGCCAGTAGCCCTGTTCGGCGGACAGATACGCAGTATTTT. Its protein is CASSPVRRTDTQYF.

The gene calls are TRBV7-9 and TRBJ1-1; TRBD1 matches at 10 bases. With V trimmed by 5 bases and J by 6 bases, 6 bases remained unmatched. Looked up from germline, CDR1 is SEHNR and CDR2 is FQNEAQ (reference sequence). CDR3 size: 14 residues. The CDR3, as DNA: TGTGCCAGCAGCCCGGGACAGGGGTCTGCTGAAGCTTTCTTT. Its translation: CASSPGQGSAEAFF.

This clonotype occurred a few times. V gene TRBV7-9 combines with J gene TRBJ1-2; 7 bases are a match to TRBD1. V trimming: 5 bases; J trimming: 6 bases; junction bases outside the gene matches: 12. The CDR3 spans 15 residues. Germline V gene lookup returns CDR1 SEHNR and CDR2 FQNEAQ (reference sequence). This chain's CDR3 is CASSRPGTEAHGYTF. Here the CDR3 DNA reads TGTGCCAGCAGCCGCCCGGGGACAGAGGCACATGGCTACACCTTC.

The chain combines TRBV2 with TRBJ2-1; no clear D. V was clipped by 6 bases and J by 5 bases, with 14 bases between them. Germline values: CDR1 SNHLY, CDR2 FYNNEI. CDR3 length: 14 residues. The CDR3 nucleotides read TGTGCCAGCAGCCCTTGGGCAGGCGACAATGAGCAGTTCTTC. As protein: CASSPWAGDNEQFF.

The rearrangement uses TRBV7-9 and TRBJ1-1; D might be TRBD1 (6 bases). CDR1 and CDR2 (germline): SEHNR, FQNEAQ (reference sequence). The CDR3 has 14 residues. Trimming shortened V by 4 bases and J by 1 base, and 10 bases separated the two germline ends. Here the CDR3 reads CASSWLGANTEAFF. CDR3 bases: TGTGCCAGCAGCTGGCTGGGGGCGAACACTGAAGCTTTCTTT. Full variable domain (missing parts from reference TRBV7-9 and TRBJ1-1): DTGVSQNPRHKITKRGQNVTFRCDPISEHNRLYWYRQTLGQGPEFLTYFQNEAQLEKSRLLSDRFSAERPKGSFSTLEIQRTEQGDSAMYLCASSWLGANTEAFFGQGTRLTVV.

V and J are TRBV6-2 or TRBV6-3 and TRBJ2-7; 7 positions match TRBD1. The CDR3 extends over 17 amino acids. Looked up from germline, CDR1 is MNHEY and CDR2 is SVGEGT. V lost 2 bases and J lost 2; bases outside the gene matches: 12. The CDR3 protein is CASSYPPGAGGPYEQYV. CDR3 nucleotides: TGTGCCAGCAGTTACCCCCCCGGGGCAGGGGGACCCTACGAGCAGTACGTC.

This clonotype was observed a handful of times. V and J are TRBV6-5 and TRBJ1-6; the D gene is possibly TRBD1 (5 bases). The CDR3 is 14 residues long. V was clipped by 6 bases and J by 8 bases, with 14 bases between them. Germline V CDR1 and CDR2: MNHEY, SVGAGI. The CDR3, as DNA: TGTGCCAGCAGCCAAGGGGACCGTCATTCACCCCTCCACTTT. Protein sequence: CASSQGDRHSPLHF.

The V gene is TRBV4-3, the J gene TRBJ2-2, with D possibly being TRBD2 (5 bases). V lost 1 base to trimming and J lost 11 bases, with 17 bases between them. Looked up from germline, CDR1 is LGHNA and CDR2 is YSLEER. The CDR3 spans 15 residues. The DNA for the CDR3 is TGCGCCAGCAGCCAAGTACCCGGCGGAGGCGGCGAGCTGTTTTTT. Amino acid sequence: CASSQVPGGGGELFF.

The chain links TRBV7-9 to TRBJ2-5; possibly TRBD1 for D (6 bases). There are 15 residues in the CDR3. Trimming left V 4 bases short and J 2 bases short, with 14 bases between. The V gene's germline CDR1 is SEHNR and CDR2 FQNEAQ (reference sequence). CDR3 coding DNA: TGTGCCAGCAGCTCACGACAGGCCCCTCAAGAGACCCAGTACTTC. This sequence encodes CASSSRQAPQETQYF.

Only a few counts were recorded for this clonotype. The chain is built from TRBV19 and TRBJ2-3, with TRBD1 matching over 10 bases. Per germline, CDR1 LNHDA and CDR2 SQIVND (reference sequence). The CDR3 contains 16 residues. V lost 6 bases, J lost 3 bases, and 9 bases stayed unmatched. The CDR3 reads CASSPRDRGVTDTQYF. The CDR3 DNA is TGTGCCAGTAGCCCTCGGGACAGGGGAGTGACAGATACGCAGTATTTT.

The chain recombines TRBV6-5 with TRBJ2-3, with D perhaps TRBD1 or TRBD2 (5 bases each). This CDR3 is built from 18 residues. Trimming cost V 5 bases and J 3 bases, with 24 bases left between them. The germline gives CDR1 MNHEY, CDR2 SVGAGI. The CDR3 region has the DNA TGTGCCAGCAGTACCCCGGGACGGGGTCGGGTATGGACAGATACGCAGTATTTT. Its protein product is CASSTPGRGRVWTDTQYF.

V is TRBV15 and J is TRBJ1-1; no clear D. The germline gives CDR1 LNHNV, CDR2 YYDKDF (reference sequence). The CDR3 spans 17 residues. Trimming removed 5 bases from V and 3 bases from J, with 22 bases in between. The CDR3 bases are TGTGCCACCAGCGTTGGATACGCGTCCCTTGGGGACACTGAAGCTTTCTTT. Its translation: CATSVGYASLGDTEAFF.

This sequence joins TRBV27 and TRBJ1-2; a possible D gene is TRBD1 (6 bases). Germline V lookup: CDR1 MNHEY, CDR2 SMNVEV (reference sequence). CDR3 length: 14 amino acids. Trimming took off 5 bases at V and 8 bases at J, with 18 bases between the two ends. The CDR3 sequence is CASSNYREDGGYTF. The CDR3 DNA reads TGTGCCAGCAGTAATTACAGGGAGGACGGGGGCTACACCTTC.

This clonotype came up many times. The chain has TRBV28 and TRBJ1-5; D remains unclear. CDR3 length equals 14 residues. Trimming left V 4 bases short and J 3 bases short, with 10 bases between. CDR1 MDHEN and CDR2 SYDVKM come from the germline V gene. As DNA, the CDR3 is TGTGCCAGCAGTTACCGGGGTCTCAATCAGCCCCAGCATTTT. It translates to CASSYRGLNQPQHF.

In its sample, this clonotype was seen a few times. The CDR3 sequence: CASSELDRADYGYTF. The CDR3 coding sequence is TGTGCCAGCAGTGAGTTGGACAGGGCGGACTATGGCTACACCTTC. The chain couples TRBV6-1 to TRBJ1-2, with 8 positions matching TRBD1. Germline CDR1 MNHNS, CDR2 SASEGT. Trimming at V came to 3 bases and at J to 3 bases, leaving 6 bases not matched to a gene. CDR3 size: 15 residues.

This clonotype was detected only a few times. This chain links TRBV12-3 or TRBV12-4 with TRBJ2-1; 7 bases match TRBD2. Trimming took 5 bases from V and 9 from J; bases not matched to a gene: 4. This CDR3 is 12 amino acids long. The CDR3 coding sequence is TGTGCCAGCAGTACGGGACTACTTGAGCAGTTCTTC. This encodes CASSTGLLEQFF.

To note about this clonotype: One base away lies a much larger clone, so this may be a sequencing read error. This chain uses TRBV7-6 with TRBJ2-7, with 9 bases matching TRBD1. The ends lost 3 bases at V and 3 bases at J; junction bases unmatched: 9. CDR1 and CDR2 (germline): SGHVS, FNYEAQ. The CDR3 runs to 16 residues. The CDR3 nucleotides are TGTGCCAGCAGCTTGAAGGAAGGACAGGGGAACTACGAGCAGTACTTC. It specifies CASSLKEGQGNYEQYF. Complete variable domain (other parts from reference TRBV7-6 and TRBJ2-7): GAGVSQSPRYKVTKRGQDVALRCDPISGHVSLYWYRQALGQGPEFLTYFNYEAQQDKSGLPNDRFSAERPEGSISTLTIQRTEQRDSAMYRCASSLKEGQGNYEQYFGPGTRLTVT.

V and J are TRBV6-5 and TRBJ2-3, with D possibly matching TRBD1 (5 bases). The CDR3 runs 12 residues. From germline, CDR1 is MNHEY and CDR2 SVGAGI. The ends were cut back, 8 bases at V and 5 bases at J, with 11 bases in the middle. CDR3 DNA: TGTGCCAGCGGTCAGGGTATAGATACGCAGTATTTT. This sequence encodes CASGQGIDTQYF.

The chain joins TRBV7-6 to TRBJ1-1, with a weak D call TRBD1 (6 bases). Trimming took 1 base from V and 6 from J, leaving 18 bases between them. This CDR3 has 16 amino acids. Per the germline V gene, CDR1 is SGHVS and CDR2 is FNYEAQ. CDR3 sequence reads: CASSLEADSQGPEAFF. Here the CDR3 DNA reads TGTGCCAGCAGCTTAGAAGCTGACTCACAGGGTCCTGAAGCTTTCTTT. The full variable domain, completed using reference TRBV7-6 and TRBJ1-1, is GAGVSQSPRYKVTKRGQDVALRCDPISGHVSLYWYRQALGQGPEFLTYFNYEAQQDKSGLPNDRFSAERPEGSISTLTIQRTEQRDSAMYRCASSLEADSQGPEAFFGQGTRLTVV.

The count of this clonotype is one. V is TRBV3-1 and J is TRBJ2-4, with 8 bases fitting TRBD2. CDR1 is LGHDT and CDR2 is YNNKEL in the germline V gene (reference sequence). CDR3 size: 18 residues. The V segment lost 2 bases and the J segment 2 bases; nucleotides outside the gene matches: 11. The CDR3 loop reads CASSQQGAGGRTKNIQYF. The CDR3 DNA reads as TGTGCCAGCAGCCAACAAGGGGCGGGGGGCCGAACCAAAAACATTCAGTACTTC.